These 18 T cell receptor beta chains were sequenced from one sample in a study of vaccination effects on CD4 cells after COVID-19. The method was immunoSEQ multiplex PCR; TCRdb's version includes in-frame clones alone and lacks a portion of them. The sample shows about 27,000 clones, 70% to 80% of them seen only once. In the ViraFEST assay, antigen-specific CD4+ clonotypes were identified by expansion after peptide-pool stimulation. Following a 10-day culture, CD4+ T cells were purified. Documented for the person is a PCR-confirmed SARS-CoV-2 infection occurring between March and December 2020. Which antigens these TCRs recognize remains unknown. This material consisted of CD4+ T cells from PBMCs cultured with HCoV-NL63 spike peptides, taken before COVID-19 vaccination. These receptors came from a human donor who had a prior SARS-CoV-2 infection.

The table lists this clone with a count of one. The chain recombines TRBV4-1 with TRBJ2-7, with 9 bases fitting TRBD1. The CDR3 is 19 residues long. Trimming at V came to 4 bases and at J to 3 bases, leaving 19 bases not matched to a gene. Germline V gives CDR1 MGHRA, CDR2 YSYEKL. The CDR3, as DNA: TGCGCCAGCAGCCGACGAATCACCTTCCGGACAGGGGATGACTACGAGCAGTACTTC. The encoded protein is CASSRRITFRTGDDYEQYF.

The chain couples TRBV19 to TRBJ1-2; the D is unclear. Trimming left V 5 bases short and J 2 bases short, with 15 bases between. This CDR3 spans 15 amino acids. Germline CDR1 and CDR2: LNHDA and SQIVND (reference sequence). The CDR3 sequence is CASSFSVLGNYGYTF. The DNA of the CDR3 is TGTGCCAGTAGTTTCTCGGTCCTGGGAAACTATGGCTACACCTTC.

CDR3 in amino acids: CASSFNLIDNEQFF. CDR3 in DNA: TGTGCCAGCAGCTTTAATTTGATCGACAATGAGCAGTTCTTC. The genes are TRBV7-6 and TRBJ2-1; D is uncertain. The CDR3 loop spans 14 amino acids. Trimming took off 3 bases at V and 5 bases at J, with 11 bases between the two ends. Germline V gives CDR1 SGHVS, CDR2 FNYEAQ.

The gene calls are TRBV15 and TRBJ2-1, with 8 nucleotides matching TRBD2. The CDR3 has 16 residues. V lost 5 bases, J lost 2 bases, and 8 bases stayed unmatched. The V gene's germline CDR1 is LNHNV and CDR2 YYDKDF (reference sequence). The CDR3, as DNA: TGTGCCACCAGCCCGATGCTAGCGGGCACCTACAATGAGCAGTTCTTC. This gives the protein CATSPMLAGTYNEQFF.

This chain joins TRBV5-1 and TRBJ1-4; D gene uncertain. This CDR3 region has 15 residues. Between the trimmed V and J ends, which lost 0 bases and 7 bases, there was a span of 13 bases. CDR1 is SGHRS, CDR2 YFSETQ, per germline. Here the CDR3 DNA reads TGCGCCAGCAGCTTGGGAGGGCCGCGGATTGAAAAACTGTTTTTT. This gives the protein CASSLGGPRIEKLFF.

This chain uses TRBV3-1 (or the pseudogene TRBV3-2) with TRBJ1-3, with D hard to call. This CDR3 contains 17 residues. Trimming shortened V by 7 bases and J by 0 bases, and 19 bases separated the two germline ends. Germline CDR1 and CDR2: LGHDT and YNNKEL (reference sequence). The CDR3 sequence: CASMKEGLGSSGNTIYF. As DNA, the CDR3 is TGTGCCAGCATGAAAGAAGGGTTGGGGTCCTCTGGAAACACCATATATTTT.

The CDR3 reads CAWSVGTSGSVQYF. CDR3 coding DNA: TGTGCCTGGAGTGTTGGGACTAGCGGGAGTGTGCAGTACTTC. The chain has TRBV30 and TRBJ2-7, with TRBD2 matching 14 bases. CDR3 length: 14 residues. The germline V gene encodes CDR1 GTSNPN and CDR2 SVGIG (reference sequence). Trimming at V came to 0 bases and at J to 9 bases, leaving 4 bases not matched to a gene.

On this clone itself: One end of the junction fails to match germline, which may point to a read error. This rearrangement joins TRBV7-7 to TRBJ2-5; D not resolved. The CDR3 is 15 amino acids. Germline assignment: CDR1 SSHAT and CDR2 FNYEAQ (reference sequence). CDR3 nucleotide sequence: TGTGCTAGCAGCCCCAGACTGGGGATTCAAGAGACCCAGTACTTC. Translated, it gives CASSPRLGIQETQYF.

The table lists this clone with a few counts. This chain links TRBV11-2 with TRBJ2-3; D is unresolved. This CDR3 has 12 residues. Germline loops: CDR1 SGHAT, CDR2 FQNNGV. V lost 7 bases and J 9 bases, leaving 14 bases between the germline ends. The CDR3 is CASTYSGSTQYF. The CDR3 region has the DNA TGTGCCAGCACCTACTCCGGTTCGACGCAGTATTTT.

The V and J genes are TRBV19 and TRBJ1-3; tentative D call: TRBD1 (5 bases). The length of the CDR3 is 17 residues. The V end was cut by 6 bases, the J end by 4 bases, with 22 bases between. Germline-derived CDR1 and CDR2 are LNHDA and SQIVND (reference sequence). The chain's CDR3 is CASSGFPGLKGGNTIYF. The CDR3 nucleotides are TGTGCCAGTAGCGGTTTTCCGGGGCTAAAAGGAGGAAACACCATATATTTT.

Only a few counts were recorded for this clone. The chain employs TRBV7-2 and TRBJ1-2; no reliable D call. The germline gives CDR1 SGHTA, CDR2 FQGNSA. Trimming took off 4 bases at V and 9 bases at J, with 9 bases between the two ends. The CDR3 has 11 amino acids. The DNA for the CDR3 is TGTGCCAGCAGCTCGGGGTTTAGCTACACCTTC. Translating gives CASSSGFSYTF.

This clone appeared once. V is TRBV2 and J is TRBJ1-5; D may be TRBD1 (5 bases). The CDR3 spans 13 residues. V was clipped by 4 bases and J by 5 bases, with 9 bases between them. Germline V gives CDR1 SNHLY, CDR2 FYNNEI. CDR3 amino acids: CASSAPGYQPQHF. Written as DNA, the CDR3 is TGTGCCAGCAGTGCGCCAGGGTATCAGCCCCAGCATTTT.

This chain joins TRBV5-1 and TRBJ1-3, with no clear D. Germline V gene data show CDR1 as SGHRS and CDR2 as YFSETQ. CDR3 length equals 13 residues. Trimming took off 4 bases at V and 4 bases at J, with 9 bases between the two ends. CDR3 DNA: TGCGCCAGCAGCCTTCCCGACGGAAACACCATATATTTT. Protein product: CASSLPDGNTIYF.

The rearrangement joins TRBV9 to TRBJ2-3, with no clear D. The CDR3 length is 13 residues. CDR1 is SGDLS, CDR2 YYNGEE, per germline. Trimming cost V 3 bases and J 2 bases, with 7 bases left between them. CDR3 sequence: CASSDGSTDTQYF. In DNA form, the CDR3 reads TGTGCCAGCAGCGACGGGTCCACAGATACGCAGTATTTT.

V usage is TRBV5-4 and J usage is TRBJ2-7; 8 nucleotides match TRBD2. V lost 0 bases to trimming and J lost 5 bases; unmatched junction nucleotides: 7. This CDR3 is 15 amino acids long. CDR1 is SGHNT and CDR2 is YYREEE in the germline V gene (reference sequence). CDR3 sequence reads: CASSLAGGGPHEQYF. In nucleotides, the CDR3 is TGTGCCAGCAGCTTGGCCGGCGGGGGGCCTCACGAGCAGTACTTC.

The genes are TRBV5-1 and TRBJ2-1; D may be TRBD2 (5 bases). CDR1 SGHRS and CDR2 YFSETQ come from the germline V gene. The CDR3 covers 16 residues. The V end was cut by 3 bases, the J end by 8 bases, with 21 bases between. Here the CDR3 DNA reads TGCGCCAGCAGCTCCGAGACGGGGATTATTTTCCATGAGCAGTTCTTC. Protein sequence: CASSSETGIIFHEQFF.

This chain joins TRBV19 and TRBJ1-1; no clear D gene. V was shortened by 3 bases and J by 3 bases, with 5 bases between the two germline ends. There are 12 residues in the CDR3. CDR1 LNHDA and CDR2 SQIVND come from the germline V gene (reference sequence). The CDR3 DNA sequence: TGTGCCAGTAGTATTAGGGACACTGAAGCTTTCTTT. It specifies CASSIRDTEAFF.

This chain joins TRBV12-5 and TRBJ2-5, with D possibly being TRBD1 or TRBD2 (6 bases each). Germline loops: CDR1 LGHNT, CDR2 FRNRAP. The CDR3 contains 18 residues. Trimming removed 0 bases at V and 5 bases at J, with 22 bases between. Here the CDR3 reads CASGLVHRPRGPAETQYF. The CDR3 coding sequence is TGTGCTAGTGGTTTGGTACACAGGCCCCGGGGGCCGGCGGAGACCCAGTACTTC. Supplemented by reference TRBV12-5 and TRBJ2-5, the full variable domain reads DARVTQTPRHKVTEMGQEVTMRCQPILGHNTVFWYRQTMMQGLELLAYFRNRAPLDDSGMPKDRFSAEMPDATLATLKIQPSEPRDSAVYFCASGLVHRPRGPAETQYFGPGTRLLVL.